Below, one T cell receptor (beta chain) is given with its context. Its antigen is still unknown. In every case, the donor was a healthy Caucasian. The source of the sample is a study of identical twins. Study-wide results and limits: The study drew conclusions from cross-sectional statistical analysis, not from following the same donors. Analyses of zero insertions could, in part, be confounded by invariant MAIT and iNKT cells.

Unique molecular identifiers were present on the cDNA, and a universal primer site came from template switching. TCRdb fed the 5' RACE reads into MiXCR, producing one record per CDR3 protein. The sample has around 1.7 million distinct CDR3 sequences, 25% to 35% seen once. The sequence came from a newborn girl in good health. Sequencing used cord blood.

This CDR3 reads CSAPSRGRKYNEQFF. The CDR3 DNA reads as TGCAGTGCCCCCAGTCGGGGGCGGAAATACAATGAGCAGTTCTTC. The chain joins TRBV20-1 to TRBJ2-1; D may be TRBD1 or TRBD2 (6 bases each). This CDR3 contains 15 residues. Per germline, CDR1 DFQATT and CDR2 SNEGSKA (reference sequence). V lost 6 bases, J lost 4 bases, and 19 bases lay in between.